This T cell receptor beta chain came from a study of shared clonotypes between healthy human individuals. Remarks on this clone: Its antigen is not identified.

Clones were read by immunoSEQ multiplex PCR, and TCRdb kept only the in-frame ones, dropping some. The sample lists 2.3 million or so clones, just over 90% occurring once. Study findings and constraints: The rarefaction results pointed to incomplete sorted-subset sequencing despite large depth.

Germline V CDR1 and CDR2: ENHRY, SYGVKD. V was pared by 2 bases and J by 1 base, with 8 bases between. The CDR3 spans 15 residues. The sample comprised naive CD4+ T cells from PBMCs. The subset denotes: CD45RA+ positively selected. The source is a man aged 18 to 29 in good health. Some clones in this sample may be carry-over from other donors' samples. The V call is TRBV10-3, the J call TRBJ2-2; D ambiguous. CDR3 nucleotides: TGTGCCATCAGTGAGCAATTGGTGAACACCGGGGAGCTGTTTTTT. Translating gives CAISEQLVNTGELFF.